A single T cell receptor beta chain is shown here with its context. Its antigen is still unknown. Only in-frame clones appear in the TCRdb table, and some are missing; sequencing was by immunoSEQ multiplex PCR. The table lists 45,000 to 50,000 clones, around nine tenths of them singletons. This CDR3 region has 14 residues. The ends were cut back, 2 bases at V and 2 bases at J, with 6 bases in the middle. The germline CDR1 and CDR2 sequences are MNHNY and SVGAGI (reference sequence). The sample originates from a study of OX40 agonist ivuxolimab in advanced cancers. Study overall: The patients got ivuxolimab, which is an agonistic anti-OX40 (CD134) antibody. Notes on the study in general: Blood T cells, both CD4+ and CD8+, expanded clonally by week 6 at 0.1 to 3.0 mg/kg. CD8+ T cells showed, on average, more clonal expansion than CD4+ cells.

The V and J genes are TRBV6-6 and TRBJ2-2; no reliable D call. The sequence was collected from an adult with an advanced solid tumor such as melanoma, head and neck, liver or kidney cancer. The material was CD4+ or CD8+ T cells sorted from blood, obtained in a trial of the OX40 agonist ivuxolimab. Here the CDR3 reads CASSYDPNTGELFF. For the CDR3, the DNA is TGTGCCAGCAGTTACGACCCAAACACCGGGGAGCTGTTTTTT.